This entry features one T cell receptor beta chain sequence. The data originate from a study of cytomegalovirus exposure and HLA in healthy donors. Per germline, CDR1 SGDLS and CDR2 YYNGEE. V gave up 3 bases and J gave up 0 bases; unmatched junction bases: 7. CDR3 length: 18 amino acids. Both 60 Vbeta primers and 13 Jbeta primers went into the PCR. This table comes from immunoSEQ multiplex PCR, and its TCRdb copy is limited to in-frame clones, with some not included. Among 170,000 or so clones listed, around 78% were seen once. This TCR was recovered from a woman in her forties or fifties in good health and CMV-seropositive. The V and J genes are TRBV9 and TRBJ2-3; 13 bases are a match to TRBD2. The sequenced sample consisted of PBMCs. CDR3 in DNA: TGTGCCAGCAGCGAAGGGACTAGCGGGGTACCTAGCACAGATACGCAGTATTTT. It encodes CASSEGTSGVPSTDTQYF.